This T cell receptor (beta chain) was identified in a study of blood T cell repertoires in COVID-19. There are 14 residues in the CDR3. V was shortened by 2 bases and J by 4 bases, with 8 bases between the two germline ends. CDR1 is MNHEY and CDR2 is SMNVEV in the germline V gene (reference sequence). The assay was immunoSEQ multiplex PCR, and TCRdb's table has in-frame clones only and misses some. The repertoire has about 250,000 clones, around 85% of them found once; the top ten carry approximately 9.6%. The sample consisted of PBMCs or T cells enriched from blood (not recorded which). The chain combines TRBV27 with TRBJ2-2; a weak D match, TRBD2 (5 bases). The sequence derives from a woman between 50 and 59 years old with acute COVID-19. For the CDR3, the DNA is TGTGCCAGCAGTTTACGCGGAGGCACCGGGGAGCTGTTTTTT. This translates into CASSLRGGTGELFF.